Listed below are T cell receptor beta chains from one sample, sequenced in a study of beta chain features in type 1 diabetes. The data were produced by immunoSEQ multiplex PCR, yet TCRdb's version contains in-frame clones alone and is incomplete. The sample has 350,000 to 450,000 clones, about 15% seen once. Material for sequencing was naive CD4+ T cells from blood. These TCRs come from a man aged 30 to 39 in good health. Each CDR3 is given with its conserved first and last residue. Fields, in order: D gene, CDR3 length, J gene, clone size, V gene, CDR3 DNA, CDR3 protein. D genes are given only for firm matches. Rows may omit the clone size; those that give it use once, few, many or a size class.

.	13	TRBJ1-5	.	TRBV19	TGTGCCACCCATCGGGGGCCGGGACAGCCCCAGCATTTT	CATHRGPGQPQHF
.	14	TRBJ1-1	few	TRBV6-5	TGTGCCAGCAGTTACACCCGAGGGAGCTCTGAAGCTTTCTTT	CASSYTRGSSEAFF
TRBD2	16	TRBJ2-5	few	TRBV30	TGTGCCTGGAGTGTACGTAGAGCGGGAGGGCGGAAGACCCAGTACTTC	CAWSVRRAGGRKTQYF
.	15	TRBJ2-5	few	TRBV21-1	TGTGCCAGCAGCTTCGACAGTTCCGAACTAGAGACCCAGTACTTC	CASSFDSSELETQYF
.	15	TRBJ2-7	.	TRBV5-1	TGCGCCAGCAGCTTGAAAGGCGCGGCCAGCTCCGAGCAGTACTTC	CASSLKGAASSEQYF
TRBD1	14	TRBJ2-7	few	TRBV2	TGTGCCAGTCGACAGGGGGGCGTACCAGTGGAGCAGTACTTC	CASRQGGVPVEQYF
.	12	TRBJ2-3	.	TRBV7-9	TGTGCCAGCAGCCCTCACACAGATACGCAGTATTTT	CASSPHTDTQYF
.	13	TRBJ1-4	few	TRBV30	TGTGCCTGGGCCCTCGGTCATAATGAAAAACTGTTTTTT	CAWALGHNEKLFF
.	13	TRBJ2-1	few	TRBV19	TGTGCCAGTAGTAAGACAGGCTCTAATGAGCAGTTCTTC	CASSKTGSNEQFF
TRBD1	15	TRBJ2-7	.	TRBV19	TGTGCCAGTTCCTGGGGACAGGGGCTTACCTACGAGCAGTACTTC	CASSWGQGLTYEQYF
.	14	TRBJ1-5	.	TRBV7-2	TGTGCCAGCAGCTTAGCGCTAGGGGACCAGCCCCAGCATTTT	CASSLALGDQPQHF
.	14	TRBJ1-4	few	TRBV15	TGTGCCACCAGCAGACAGCCCCGCGAAGAAAAACTGTTTTTT	CATSRQPREEKLFF
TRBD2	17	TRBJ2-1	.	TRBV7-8	TGTGCCAGCAGGCGTCTAGCGGCGAAAAGCTCCTACAATGAGCAGTTCTTC	CASRRLAAKSSYNEQFF
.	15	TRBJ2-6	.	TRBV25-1	TGTGCCAGCAGTGAACCCGGCTCTGGGGCCAACGTCCTGACTTTC	CASSEPGSGANVLTF
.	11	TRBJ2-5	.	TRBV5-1	TGCGCCAGCAGCTTCTCGGAGACCCAGTACTTC	CASSFSETQYF
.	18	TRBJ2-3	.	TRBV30	TGTGCCTGGAGTTCCCAAACGGCAGGGGTTGTTATGACAGATACGCAGTATTTT	CAWSSQTAGVVMTDTQYF
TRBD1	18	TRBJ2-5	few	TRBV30	TGTGCCTGGAGTGTACTAAGTTTAGGGCAGGGGGTAGGAGAGACCCAGTACTTC	CAWSVLSLGQGVGETQYF
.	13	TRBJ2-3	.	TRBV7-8	TGTGCCAGCAGCTTAGGCAGGGCAGATACGCAGTATTTT	CASSLGRADTQYF
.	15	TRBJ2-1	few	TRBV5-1	TGCGCCAGCAGGTTGGAAGGGACGGAGTACAATGAGCAGTTCTTC	CASRLEGTEYNEQFF
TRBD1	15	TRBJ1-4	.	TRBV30	TGTGCCTGGGACAACCGACAGGGTGCTAATGAAAAACTGTTTTTT	CAWDNRQGANEKLFF
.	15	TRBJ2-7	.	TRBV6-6	TGTGCCAGCAGTTATCCACAGGGAAGCTCCTACGAGCAGTACTTC	CASSYPQGSSYEQYF
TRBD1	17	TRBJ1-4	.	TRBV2	TGTGCCAGCAGTGATCTAAACCTCGGGACAGCTAATGAAAAACTGTTTTTT	CASSDLNLGTANEKLFF
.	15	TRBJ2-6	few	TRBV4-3	TGCGCCAGCAGCCCCCAAAGGGGTGGGGCCAACGTCCTGACTTTC	CASSPQRGGANVLTF
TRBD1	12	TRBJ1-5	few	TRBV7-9	TGTGCCAGCGGGACAGGGGACCAGCCCCAGCATTTT	CASGTGDQPQHF
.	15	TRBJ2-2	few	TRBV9	TGTGCCAGCAGCGTCGGTCCGTCTGGCACCGGGGAGCTGTTTTTT	CASSVGPSGTGELFF
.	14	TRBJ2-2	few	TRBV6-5	TGTGCCAGCAGTGCAGGATCAAACGCCGGGGAGCTGTTTTTT	CASSAGSNAGELFF
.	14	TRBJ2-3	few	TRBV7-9	TGTGCCAGCAGCTTGGCAGGGGGCACAGATACGCAGTATTTT	CASSLAGGTDTQYF
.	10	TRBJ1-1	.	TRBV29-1	TGCAGCTTAAGGGGTATTCCGGCTTTCTTT	CSLRGIPAFF
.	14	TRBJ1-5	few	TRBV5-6	TGTGCCAGCAGCGACCGGGACGGCGATCAGCCCCAGCATTTT	CASSDRDGDQPQHF
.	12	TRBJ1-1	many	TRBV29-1	TGCAGCGTTTCTCGGGCAAACACTGAAGCTTTCTTT	CSVSRANTEAFF
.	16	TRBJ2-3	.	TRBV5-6	TGTGCCAGCAGCTTCATTAACGGGATTCACACAGATACGCAGTATTTT	CASSFINGIHTDTQYF
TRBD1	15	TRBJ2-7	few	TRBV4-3	TGCGCCAGCAGCCACGGGACAGGGGGCGGATACGAGCAGTACTTC	CASSHGTGGGYEQYF
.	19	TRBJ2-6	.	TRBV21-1	TGTGCCAGCAGCAAAGTGGTCGACAGAAAATTCTCTGGGGCCAACGTCCTGACTTTC	CASSKVVDRKFSGANVLTF
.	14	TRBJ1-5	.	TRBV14	TGTGCCAGCAGCCAAGTAGGGGTGGGGCAGCCCCAGCATTTT	CASSQVGVGQPQHF
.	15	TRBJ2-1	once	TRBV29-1	TGCAGCGTTGAGGGAAGGCAGAGAATCTACAATGAGCAGTTCTTC	CSVEGRQRIYNEQFF
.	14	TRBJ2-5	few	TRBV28	TGTGCCAGCACTGGTGGACTACTGATGGAGACCCAGTACTTC	CASTGGLLMETQYF
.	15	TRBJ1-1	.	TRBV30	TGTGCCTGGAGCCCCGTTTCGGGGACAAACACTGAAGCTTTCTTT	CAWSPVSGTNTEAFF
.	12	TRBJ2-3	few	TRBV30	TGTGCCTGGTCCGGATCGTCAGATACGCAGTATTTT	CAWSGSSDTQYF
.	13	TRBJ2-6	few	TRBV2	TGTGCCAGCAAGTCGGCTGGGGCCAACGTCCTGACTTTC	CASKSAGANVLTF
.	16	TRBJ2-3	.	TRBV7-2	TGTGCCAGCAGCTTAGCGGCAGCCGGGGGCACAGATACGCAGTATTTT	CASSLAAAGGTDTQYF